The clone carrying this TCR beta chain was seen a handful of times. The antigen remains unidentified. After isolation, RNA underwent reverse transcription to generate cDNA as the sequencing template. The data were produced by immunoSEQ multiplex PCR, yet TCRdb's version contains in-frame clones alone and is incomplete. The data show roughly 250,000 clones, less than 80% seen once. The data originate from a study of CD8+ T cells in alopecia areata. Study-level points and caveats: Clarity of TCR sharing across patients fell short of that in mice, possibly HLA-related.

Per the germline V gene, CDR1 is SGHAT and CDR2 is FQNNGV. Trimming removed 1 base from V and 10 bases from J, with 14 bases in between. This CDR3 contains 13 residues. V and J are TRBV11-2 and TRBJ2-7, with D tentatively TRBD2 (6 bases). The sequenced sample was CD4+ T cells sorted from blood, obtained at week 0. This clonotype was sampled from a human donor with alopecia areata. CDR3 protein: CASSLGEALRQYF. Here the CDR3 DNA reads TGTGCCAGCAGCTTAGGGGAGGCTCTTCGTCAGTACTTC.